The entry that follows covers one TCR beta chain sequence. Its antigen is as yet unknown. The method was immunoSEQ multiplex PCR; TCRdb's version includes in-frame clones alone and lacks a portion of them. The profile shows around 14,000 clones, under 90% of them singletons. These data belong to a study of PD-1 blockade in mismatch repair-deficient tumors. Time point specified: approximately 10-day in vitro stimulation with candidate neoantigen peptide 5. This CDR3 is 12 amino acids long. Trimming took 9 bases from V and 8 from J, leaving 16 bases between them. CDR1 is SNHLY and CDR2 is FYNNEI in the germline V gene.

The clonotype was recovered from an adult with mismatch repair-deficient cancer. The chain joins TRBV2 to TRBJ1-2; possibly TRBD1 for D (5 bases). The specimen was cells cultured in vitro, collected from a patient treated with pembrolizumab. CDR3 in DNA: TGTGCCAGGAGGACTCCCGGGACGGGCTACACCTTC. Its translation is CARRTPGTGYTF.